Detailed here is one T cell receptor beta chain. Using a J-beta primer mix together with a sample-barcoded 5' primer, a second PCR was run for about 7 to 12 cycles. TCRdb reprocessed the 5' RACE reads with MiXCR, giving one entry per CDR3 protein. The sample lists over 950,000 distinct CDR3 sequences; more than 30% were seen once. The record originates from a study of blood T cells in healthy people across ages. The CDR3 length is 21 residues. Germline CDR1 MGHDK, CDR2 SYGVNS. Trimming removed 5 bases from V and 0 bases from J; junction bases left unmatched: 15. The sequence was collected from a young man in good health. The sample comprised blood. The V and J genes are TRBV25-1 and TRBJ2-3, with 15 bases identical to TRBD2. The CDR3 nucleotides are TGTGCCAGCAGTCACTCTGGGACTAGCGGGGGGCGGACGTATAGCACAGATACGCAGTATTTT. It translates to CASSHSGTSGGRTYSTDTQYF.